Below, one TCR beta chain is given with its context. This specimen comes from a study of control samples from healthy donors and cancer patients. TCRdb keeps only in-frame clones here, not all; method: immunoSEQ multiplex PCR. The table has roughly 32,000 clones, about 88% seen once. CDR3 length: 12 amino acids. Germline CDR1 SGHNT, CDR2 YENEEA. Trimming shortened V by 5 bases and J by 4 bases, and 9 bases separated the two germline ends. Material: PBMCs. The source is a woman aged 40-49 years with lung cancer. The chain is built from TRBV11-3 and TRBJ2-7, with D tentatively TRBD1 (6 bases). CDR3 coding DNA: TGTGCCAGCAGCCGGACAGATTACGAGCAGTACTTC. Its translation: CASSRTDYEQYF.